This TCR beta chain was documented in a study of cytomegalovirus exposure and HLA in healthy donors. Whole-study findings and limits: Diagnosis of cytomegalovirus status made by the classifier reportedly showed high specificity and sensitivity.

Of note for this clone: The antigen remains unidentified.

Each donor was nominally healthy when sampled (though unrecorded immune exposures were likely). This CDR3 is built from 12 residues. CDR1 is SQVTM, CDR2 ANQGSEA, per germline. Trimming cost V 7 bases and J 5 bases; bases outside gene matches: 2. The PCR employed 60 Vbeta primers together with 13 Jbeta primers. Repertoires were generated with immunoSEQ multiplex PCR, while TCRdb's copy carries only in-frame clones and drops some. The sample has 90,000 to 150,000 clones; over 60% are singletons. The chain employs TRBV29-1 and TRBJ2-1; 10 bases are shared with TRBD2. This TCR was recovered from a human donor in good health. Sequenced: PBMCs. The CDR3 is CSAGLADNEQFF. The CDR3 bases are TGCAGCGCTGGACTAGCGGACAATGAGCAGTTCTTC.